The present T cell receptor beta chain was sequenced within a study of OX40 agonist ivuxolimab in advanced cancers. Study-wide points: On average, CD8+ T cells had more expanded clones than CD4+.

Excluded were patients having autoimmune disease history or systemic immunosuppression. TCRdb's copy holds only in-frame clones and misses some; the assay was immunoSEQ multiplex PCR. This table holds under 20,000 clones, about 89% found once. As regards this clone: What it binds is unknown.

CDR3 length: 19 residues. CDR1 and CDR2 (germline): SGHRS, YFSETQ. V was pared by 4 bases and J by 0 bases, with 10 bases of the junction left unmatched. J is TRBJ2-1 and V is TRBV5-1, with TRBD2 matching 13 bases. Sequencing was performed on CD4+ or CD8+ T cells sorted from blood, taken in a trial of the OX40 agonist ivuxolimab. The sequence was collected from an adult with an advanced solid tumor such as melanoma, head and neck, liver or kidney cancer. The CDR3 coding sequence is TGCGCCAGCAGCAACGAAATGGGACTAGCGGGGAGCTCCTACAATGAGCAGTTCTTC. Translated, it gives CASSNEMGLAGSSYNEQFF.